This T cell receptor beta chain was recovered during a study of T cells expressing NK-cell markers (dated by TCRdb to 2018 to 2020). Study-wide context: TCR beta-chain repertoires were profiled in sorted CD3+CD56+NKG2C+, CD3+CD56+NKG2C- and CD3+CD56-NKG2C+ T-cell subsets from fewer than 10 donors. Of the eight sequenced donors, seven were found to be HCMV-seropositive and one was found to be HCMV-seronegative. Randomly selected healthy volunteers, three men and five women, were used as the eight sequenced donors. Sequencing of the libraries produced 2 x 150 bp reads on Illumina HiSeq 2000/2500, MiSeq or NextSeq. The study at large found these results: In over five donors, the dominant CD3+CD56+NKG2C+ clonotypes were among the top 10 CD8+ clonotypes and accounted for about 1.0-8% of CD8+ T cells. Those dominant clonotypes were again the most abundant among CD3+CD56-NKG2C+ cells in a handful of donors, at roughly 28.3-65%. Whether the expanded NKG2C-expressing T cell clones were specific for HCMV antigens remained unclear.

Sequencing was performed on an Illumina HiSeq 2000. TCR beta cDNA libraries were prepared using 5'RACE template switching, which introduced a universal primer site and unique molecular identifiers. Synthesis of cDNA was primed from the TCR beta constant segment and was followed by two consecutive PCR amplification steps. Under the source paper's analysis protocol: MIGEC was used to demultiplex reads and group the reads by UMI, and MiTCR was used to assemble and quantify clonotypes. To remove erroneous sequences, TCR cDNA sequences were retained only when supported by two or more reads. The tcR package was used for downstream repertoire analysis, and clonotypes were matched across fractions by CDR3 nucleotide sequence plus V segment. VDJmatch was used to annotate antigen specificity against VDJdb, with one amino acid substitution in CDR3 allowed. After reprocessing by TCRdb, each CDR3 protein sequence is one entry, and no DNA is given. The V and J calls and clone size are TCRdb's, not the authors'. This sample's table has entries for some 600,000 distinct CDR3 sequences. The top ten clonotypes cover roughly 3.6% of the sample.

Comment on this clonotype: Its antigen remains undetermined.

CDR1 MGHDK and CDR2 SYGVNS were looked up in the germline V gene. From the cysteine through the phenylalanine, the CDR3 covers 15 amino acids. Only the protein sequence is given. HCMV-specific IgG was detected in serum with a commercial ELISA kit to determine HCMV serostatus. Ficoll density gradient centrifugation was used to isolate peripheral blood mononuclear cells from blood. The chain is made from TRBV25-1 and TRBJ1-5; the D call of TRBD1 rests on TCRdb alone, since no DNA is present to check it. Material: blood T cells: a sorted CD56 or NKG2C T cell subset, CD4+ or CD8+ T cells, or bulk PBMC T cells (not recorded which). This receptor was obtained from a man in his late teens or twenties in good health. Donor details come from another sample of the same person, matched by shared clones. For the CDR3, the sequence is CASSPGGTGNQPQHF.